The 31 T cell receptor beta chains below come from one sample, sequenced in a study of OX40 agonist ivuxolimab in advanced cancers. Some clones are missing from TCRdb's copy, which holds only in-frame ones; the method was immunoSEQ multiplex PCR. The sample holds about 100,000 clones, approximately 89% seen once. The source material was CD4+ or CD8+ T cells sorted from blood, sampled in a trial of the OX40 agonist ivuxolimab. These receptors originate from an adult with an advanced solid tumor such as melanoma, head and neck, liver or kidney cancer.

The chain recombines TRBV7-3 with TRBJ2-5; tentatively, D is TRBD2 (5 bases). This CDR3 contains 15 residues. CDR1 and CDR2 (germline): SGHTA, FQGTGA. Between the trimmed V and J ends, which lost 3 bases and 5 bases, there was a span of 16 bases. CDR3 sequence (DNA): TGTGCCAGCAGCTTTCGGACTGTCCTAGGGGAGACCCAGTACTTC. Translation: CASSFRTVLGETQYF.

The table lists this clone with a count of one. The J gene is TRBJ1-4, the V gene TRBV19; TRBD1 agrees at 12 bases. The CDR3 covers 17 residues. The germline gives CDR1 LNHDA, CDR2 SQIVND (reference sequence). The V segment lost 5 bases and the J segment 2 bases; nucleotides outside the gene matches: 6. The CDR3 region is CASSSGQGASTNEKLFF. In DNA, the CDR3 is TGTGCCAGTAGTTCGGGACAGGGGGCGAGTACTAATGAAAAACTGTTTTTT. The full variable domain, in which reference TRBV19 and TRBJ1-4 provide the parts outside the CDR3, is DGGITQSPKYLFRKEGQNVTLSCEQNLNHDAMYWYRQDPGQGLRLIYYSQIVNDFQKGDIAEGYSVSREKKESFPLTVTSAQKNPTAFYLCASSSGQGASTNEKLFFGSGTQLSVL.

The chain combines TRBV4-2 with TRBJ2-4, with D perhaps matching TRBD2 (6 bases). V was shortened by 4 bases and J by 6 bases, with 25 bases between the two germline ends. CDR3 length: 18 residues. CDR1 is LGHNA and CDR2 is YNFKEQ in the germline V gene. CDR3: CASSLKRGGGEGGNIQYF. In nucleotides, the CDR3 is TGTGCCAGCAGCCTAAAACGGGGTGGCGGGGAAGGCGGAAACATTCAGTACTTC.

The CDR3 nucleotides are TGTGCCAGCAGCCGATTCGGGACTAGCGGGTTAAATGAGCAGTTCTTC. It encodes CASSRFGTSGLNEQFF. The chain couples TRBV7-9 to TRBJ2-1, with TRBD2 matching over 12 bases. With V trimmed by 5 bases and J by 7 bases, 9 bases remained unmatched. This CDR3 comprises 16 residues. Germline values: CDR1 SEHNR, CDR2 FQNEAQ (reference sequence).

The V call is TRBV4-3, the J call TRBJ2-2, with 11 nucleotides matching TRBD2. The CDR3 is made up of 17 amino acids. The V and J ends lost 0 bases and 6 bases, in that order; junction bases with no gene match: 6. The germline gives CDR1 LGHNA, CDR2 YSLEER. The CDR3 is CASSQDQVLAGAGELFF. DNA for the CDR3: TGCGCCAGCAGCCAAGATCAAGTACTAGCGGGAGCCGGGGAGCTGTTTTTT.

The J gene is TRBJ2-2, the V gene TRBV2; no clear D. The CDR3 loop spans 13 amino acids. V lost 4 bases and J 1 base, leaving 4 bases between the germline ends. Germline assignment: CDR1 SNHLY and CDR2 FYNNEI. The CDR3 here is CASSAENTGELFF. The CDR3 region has the DNA TGTGCCAGCAGTGCCGAGAACACCGGGGAGCTGTTTTTT.

V and J are TRBV4-1 and TRBJ2-1, with 7 positions matching TRBD2. The CDR3 is 15 residues long. Germline CDR1 is MGHRA and CDR2 is YSYEKL. V trimming: 3 bases; J trimming: 6 bases; junction bases outside the gene matches: 8. CDR3 residues: CASSQDSGTINEQFF. Here the CDR3 DNA reads TGCGCCAGCAGCCAGGATTCCGGGACTATCAATGAGCAGTTCTTC.

The chain is built from TRBV27 and TRBJ2-3; TRBD1 agrees at 9 bases. The germline V gene has CDR1 MNHEY and CDR2 SMNVEV (reference sequence). V shed 1 base and J 4 bases; nucleotides not matched to a gene: 6. The CDR3 is 16 amino acids. CDR3 bases: TGTGCCAGCAGTTTATTGGGGACAGGGAGATCAGATACGCAGTATTTT. It encodes CASSLLGTGRSDTQYF.

The sample holds a few counts of this clone. The V call is TRBV2, the J call TRBJ2-2, with a possible D match to TRBD1 (5 bases). Germline V gives CDR1 SNHLY, CDR2 FYNNEI. Trimming took off 5 bases at V and 0 bases at J, with 10 bases between the two ends. This CDR3 has 15 residues. CDR3: CASSPDRTNTGELFF. In DNA, the CDR3 is TGTGCCAGCAGTCCCGACAGAACGAACACCGGGGAGCTGTTTTTT.

This clone was observed once. This chain uses TRBV28 with TRBJ2-1; 10 positions agree with TRBD2. Germline V gene sequence: CDR1 MDHEN, CDR2 SYDVKM. The CDR3 is 14 amino acids. The ends lost 5 bases at V and 6 bases at J; junction bases unmatched: 4. CDR3 loop: CASSLRTSGNEQFF. In nucleotides, the CDR3 is TGTGCCAGCAGTCTAAGGACTAGCGGCAATGAGCAGTTCTTC.

The genes are TRBV19 and TRBJ2-1; 11 nucleotides match TRBD2. Germline CDR1 reads LNHDA; CDR2 reads SQIVND (reference sequence). After removal of 7 bases from V and 3 bases from J, the junction contained 8 bases not matched to a gene. CDR3 length equals 16 residues. The CDR3 loop is CASTPLAGAFYNEQFF. CDR3 sequence (DNA): TGTGCCAGTACTCCACTAGCGGGAGCTTTCTACAATGAGCAGTTCTTC.

This chain joins TRBV7-2 and TRBJ2-7, with D perhaps given as TRBD1 or TRBD2 (5 bases each). Trimming stripped 1 base from V and 0 bases from J, with 13 bases between. Germline CDR1 reads SGHTA; CDR2 reads FQGNSA. The CDR3 consists of 16 residues. In nucleotides, the CDR3 is TGTGCCAGCAGCTTAGATAATGGGGGAGCCTCCTACGAGCAGTACTTC. Residues: CASSLDNGGASYEQYF.

Only one count was recorded for this clone. The rearrangement joins TRBV7-9 to TRBJ1-1, with TRBD1 as a possible D gene (5 bases). This CDR3 region has 14 residues. Germline loops: CDR1 SEHNR, CDR2 FQNEAQ (reference sequence). Deletions cut 6 bases from V and 4 bases from J, with 15 bases between. This CDR3 is CASRPGQTGTEAFF. CDR3 coding DNA: TGTGCCAGCAGACCAGGACAAACGGGCACTGAAGCTTTCTTT.

The rearrangement uses TRBV9 and TRBJ2-3; 11 bases match TRBD2. The germline gives CDR1 SGDLS, CDR2 YYNGEE. This CDR3 has 16 residues. Trimming removed 0 bases from V and 5 bases from J; junction bases left unmatched: 5. CDR3 amino acids: CASSVGLAGRRDTQYF. CDR3 DNA: TGTGCCAGCAGCGTAGGACTAGCGGGAAGGCGAGATACGCAGTATTTT.

The chain has TRBV6-5 and TRBJ2-3; TRBD2 aligns across 9 bases. The CDR3 is 16 residues long. Germline V gives CDR1 MNHEY, CDR2 SVGAGI. Germline trimming cut 4 bases from V and 0 bases from J; bases unmatched to any gene: 5. The CDR3 nucleotides are TGTGCCAGCAGTTCCCTAGCGGGAACGAGCACAGATACGCAGTATTTT. It specifies CASSSLAGTSTDTQYF.

This chain uses TRBV2 with TRBJ2-5; 9 nucleotides line up with TRBD1. This CDR3 contains 17 residues. Germline CDR1 reads SNHLY; CDR2 reads FYNNEI. J was trimmed by 2 bases and V by 6 bases; bases with no gene match: 13. In DNA form, the CDR3 reads TGTGCCAGCAGGGCGTTCCGGGACAGGGTTGATCAAGAGACCCAGTACTTC. This encodes CASRAFRDRVDQETQYF.

CDR3 nucleotide sequence: TGCGCCAGCAGCTTAACAGGAGCCGAAGATACGCAGTATTTT. The encoded protein is CASSLTGAEDTQYF. The chain is built from TRBV5-1 and TRBJ2-3; possibly TRBD1 for D (5 bases). The V end was cut by 2 bases, the J end by 5 bases, with 12 bases between. This CDR3 is built from 14 residues. Germline V gene lookup returns CDR1 SGHRS and CDR2 YFSETQ.

The chain combines TRBV25-1 with TRBJ1-5; D gene uncertain. The ends were cut back, 5 bases at V and 0 bases at J, with 11 bases in the middle. The CDR3 length is 15 residues. CDR1 is MGHDK, CDR2 SYGVNS, per germline. The CDR3 DNA reads as TGTGCCAGCAGTACGGGCCGGGGTAGCAATCAGCCCCAGCATTTT. It codes for CASSTGRGSNQPQHF.

This sequence joins TRBV4-3 and TRBJ2-2, with 9 bases lining up with TRBD2. V was clipped by 1 base and J by 4 bases; unmatched bases: 10. The germline CDR1 and CDR2 sequences are LGHNA and YSLEER. The length of the CDR3 is 18 residues. CDR3 sequence reads: CASSQVFGGRALTGELFF. As DNA, the CDR3 is TGCGCCAGCAGCCAAGTTTTTGGCGGGAGGGCCCTCACCGGGGAGCTGTTTTTT.

Here the CDR3 reads CASSLGQGVSPLHF. The CDR3 DNA reads TGTGCCAGCAGTTTAGGCCAGGGCGTATCACCCCTCCACTTT. The chain combines TRBV28 with TRBJ1-6; a weak D match, TRBD1 (5 bases). V dropped 2 bases and J dropped 10 bases, with 12 bases sitting between them. The CDR3 is 14 amino acids. Germline V gene data show CDR1 as MDHEN and CDR2 as SYDVKM.

V and J are TRBV6-5 and TRBJ2-7, with D maybe TRBD1 (6 bases). Germline V gene data show CDR1 as MNHEY and CDR2 as SVGAGI. This CDR3 contains 13 residues. Trimming cost V 0 bases and J 6 bases, with 9 bases left between them. The CDR3 DNA reads TGTGCCAGCAGTTACTCTTGGGGGCTCGAGCAGTACTTC. Its translation: CASSYSWGLEQYF.

The genes are TRBV19 and TRBJ2-7, with D perhaps matching TRBD1 or TRBD2 (5 bases each). This CDR3 has 18 amino acids. V was pared by 6 bases and J by 2 bases, with 26 bases between. Germline loops: CDR1 LNHDA, CDR2 SQIVND (reference sequence). The CDR3: CASRGETAGRSIPYEQYF. CDR3 nucleotide sequence: TGTGCCAGTAGAGGGGAGACAGCAGGAAGAAGTATCCCCTACGAGCAGTACTTC.

The rearrangement joins TRBV28 to TRBJ2-2; 9 bases line up with TRBD2. Germline trimming cut 7 bases from V and 5 bases from J; bases unmatched to any gene: 5. Germline CDR1 is MDHEN and CDR2 is SYDVKM. The CDR3 consists of 14 residues. The chain's CDR3 is CASKAGGKTGELFF. The CDR3 DNA sequence: TGTGCCAGCAAGGCGGGAGGGAAGACCGGGGAGCTGTTTTTT. The variable domain in full, with the rest retrieved from reference TRBV28 and TRBJ2-2, is DVKVTQSSRYLVKRTGEKVFLECVQDMDHENMFWYRQDPGLGLRLIYFSYDVKMKEKGDIPEGYSVSREKKERFSLILESASTNQTSMYLCASKAGGKTGELFFGEGSRLTVL.

The chain employs TRBV29-1 and TRBJ2-1; TRBD2 is a possible D gene (6 bases). The CDR3 has 14 amino acids. The germline gives CDR1 SQVTM, CDR2 ANQGSEA. Trimming took off 3 bases at V and 0 bases at J, with 9 bases between the two ends. CDR3 sequence: CSVESGSSYNEQFF. The CDR3 nucleotides read TGCAGCGTTGAGTCCGGGAGCTCCTACAATGAGCAGTTCTTC.

The chain uses TRBV5-1 and TRBJ2-7; no definite D call. The CDR3 extends over 11 amino acids. With 4 bases removed from V and 0 bases from J, the gap between germline ends came to 2 bases. Germline CDR1 is SGHRS and CDR2 is YFSETQ. The CDR3 coding sequence is TGCGCCAGCAGCCCCTCCTACGAGCAGTACTTC. Translated, it gives CASSPSYEQYF.

This chain connects TRBV30 to TRBJ2-7; D is perhaps TRBD1 or TRBD2 (5 bases each). CDR1 and CDR2 from the germline V gene are GTSNPN and SVGIG (reference sequence). V was trimmed by 0 bases and J by 4 bases, leaving 10 bases between them. The CDR3 has 13 residues. The CDR3 DNA is TGTGCCTGGAGTGTAAGGGGAGTATACGAGCAGTACTTC. This gives the protein CAWSVRGVYEQYF.

V usage is TRBV7-9 and J usage is TRBJ2-7; no definite D call. Germline V gene data show CDR1 as SEHNR and CDR2 as FQNEAQ (reference sequence). CDR3 length: 12 residues. Trimming took 5 bases from V and 7 from J, leaving 12 bases between them. CDR3 amino acids: CASSPQAGEQYF. CDR3 nucleotides: TGTGCCAGCAGCCCCCAAGCTGGAGAGCAGTACTTC.

The rearrangement uses TRBV19 and TRBJ2-1, with no clear D. The CDR3 runs 15 residues. V was shortened by 2 bases and J by 4 bases, with 12 bases between the two germline ends. Germline-derived CDR1 and CDR2 are LNHDA and SQIVND (reference sequence). CDR3 amino acids: CASSISGPLYNEQFF. The CDR3 nucleotides read TGTGCCAGTAGTATAAGTGGGCCCCTTTACAATGAGCAGTTCTTC.

The chain employs TRBV7-8 and TRBJ2-7, with TRBD2 matching 7 bases. V shed 7 bases and J 7 bases; nucleotides not matched to a gene: 7. CDR3 length: 12 residues. In germline, CDR1 is SGHVS, CDR2 FQNEAQ. The CDR3 here is CASTPGRAEQYF. The CDR3 DNA reads TGTGCCAGCACCCCGGGGAGGGCTGAGCAGTACTTC.

This clone appeared a single time. The chain employs TRBV15 and TRBJ2-2, with TRBD2 as a possible D gene (5 bases). This CDR3 comprises 15 residues. V shed 2 bases and J shed 5 bases, with 12 bases lying between them. Germline CDR1 LNHNV, CDR2 YYDKDF (reference sequence). The CDR3 here is CATSRTATGTGELFF. CDR3 DNA sequence: TGTGCCACCAGCAGAACCGCCACGGGGACCGGGGAGCTGTTTTTT.

This rearrangement joins TRBV5-1 to TRBJ1-5; TRBD1 agrees at 10 bases. Germline assignment: CDR1 SGHRS and CDR2 YFSETQ. The trim removed 2 bases at V and 3 bases at J, leaving 2 bases unmatched. This CDR3 contains 15 residues. The CDR3 DNA reads as TGCGCCAGCAGCTTAGGGACAGGGGTCAATCAGCCCCAGCATTTT. Translating it yields CASSLGTGVNQPQHF.